This entry describes one T cell receptor (beta chain). Antigen unknown. Germline V gives CDR1 SGHAT, CDR2 FQNNGV. This CDR3 contains 14 residues. This specimen comes from a study of CXCR3-negative and CXCR3-positive naive CD8 T cells. Study results and caveats: Naive subsets were similarly diverse, while memory CD8+ repertoires were much less diverse. CXCR3-expressing naive cells carried TRB CDR3s more hydrophobic than those of CXCR3-negative naive cells. Most assays were run on fresh PBMCs (CXCR3 expression partially decreased after cryopreservation).

The authors made the TRB cDNA libraries by 5' RACE using UMI labels. TCRdb reanalyzed the 5' RACE reads, giving one entry per CDR3 protein sequence and no DNA. The sample includes some 130,000 distinct CDR3 sequences. Naive CD8+ T cells were CD45RO-CCR7+CD27+CD95-. The sequence came from a human donor in good health. Some clones in this sample may be carry-over from other donors' samples. V gene TRBV11-2 combines with J gene TRBJ2-5. The sequenced sample consisted of naive CXCR3- CD8+ T cells from blood. Documented subset: CD45RO-CCR7+CD27+CD95- naive CD8+ T cells lacking CXCR3 (TNR3-). The CDR3 region is CASSFGLEQETQYF.